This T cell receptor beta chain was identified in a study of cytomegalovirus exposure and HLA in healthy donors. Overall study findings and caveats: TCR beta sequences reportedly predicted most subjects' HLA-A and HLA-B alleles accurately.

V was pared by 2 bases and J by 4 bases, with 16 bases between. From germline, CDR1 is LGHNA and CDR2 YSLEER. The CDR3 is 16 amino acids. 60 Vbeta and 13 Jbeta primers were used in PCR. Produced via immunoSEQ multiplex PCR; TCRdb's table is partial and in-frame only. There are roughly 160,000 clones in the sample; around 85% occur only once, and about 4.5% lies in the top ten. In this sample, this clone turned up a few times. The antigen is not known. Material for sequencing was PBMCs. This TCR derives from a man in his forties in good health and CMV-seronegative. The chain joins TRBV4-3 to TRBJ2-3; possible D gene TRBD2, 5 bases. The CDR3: CASSQSLAQGPDTQYF. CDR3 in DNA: TGCGCCAGCAGCCAAAGTCTAGCCCAAGGCCCAGATACGCAGTATTTT.